Here is one T cell receptor beta chain with its context. The data were obtained in a study of blood T cell repertoires in COVID-19. Measured with immunoSEQ multiplex PCR; TCRdb has only the in-frame clones, and not every one. Among roughly 380,000 clones listed, 85% were seen once. Per germline, CDR1 MGHRA and CDR2 YSYEKL. The CDR3 runs 15 residues. V was shortened by 0 bases and J by 8 bases, with 13 bases between the two germline ends. The chain links TRBV4-1 to TRBJ1-4, with D unresolved. Sample: peripheral blood. This receptor was identified in a woman aged 18-29 years with acute or convalescent COVID-19. The DNA for the CDR3 is TGCGCCAGCAGCCAAGATCTTTCCGAGAACGAAAAACTGTTTTTT. This translates into CASSQDLSENEKLFF.